This T cell receptor beta chain is drawn from a study of CD8+ T cells in alopecia areata. Germline V gene data show CDR1 as SGHTA and CDR2 as FQGNSA. The CDR3 contains 13 residues. Sequencing relied on a cDNA template that was reverse transcribed from extracted RNA. Profiling relied on immunoSEQ multiplex PCR, and the TCRdb table lists in-frame clones only, not all of them. The sample includes more than 95,000 clones, roughly 50% of them seen just once. In regard to this clone: Germline and junction disagree at one end, which may indicate a read error.

Sequencing was done on a sample of NKG2D-low CD8+ T cells sorted from blood. The TCR comes from a human donor with alopecia areata. V gene TRBV7-2 combines with J gene TRBJ2-7; D unresolved. The CDR3: CASSVAPIYEQYF. Written as DNA, the CDR3 is TGTGCCAGCAGCGTAGCCCCCATCTACGAGCAGTACTTC. Complete variable domain (other parts from reference TRBV7-2 and TRBJ2-7): GAGVSQSPSNKVTEKGKDVELRCDPISGHTALYWYRQSLGQGLEFLIYFQGNSAPDKSGLPSDRFSAERTGGSVSTLTIQRTQQEDSAVYLCASSVAPIYEQYFGPGTRLTVT.